This T cell receptor (beta chain) was documented in a study of read filtering for tumor transcriptome and immune sequencing. Across the study: Patients were 17 male and approximately 15 female, mean age approximately 70 years, range about 45 to 85.

Molecular barcoded adaptors covering alpha/delta and beta/gamma chains were used on approximately 400 ng RNA. In TCRdb, the reads were re-called with MiXCR into one record per CDR3 protein. The sample has about 35,000 distinct CDR3 sequences, roughly an eighth seen once. Study-wide results and caveats: IR-seq and RNA-seq agreed better without single-read clonotypes. Approximately 77% of IR-seq clonotypes had a single read, yet these held roughly 3.8% of reads. Sorted CD138-negative bone marrow cells were not purified T cells.

This clonotype was counted many times. The antigen is not known. CDR1 is DFQATT, CDR2 SNEGSKA, per germline (reference sequence). The CDR3 length is 16 residues. The germline V and J ends were trimmed by 5 bases and 3 bases, with 23 bases remaining between them. The chain has TRBV20-1 and TRBJ2-7; tentatively, D is TRBD1 or TRBD2 (7 bases each). The sequenced sample consisted of a population of CD138-negative cells sorted from bone marrow. The sequence was collected from a donor over 35 with multiple myeloma. In nucleotides, the CDR3 is TGCAGTGCTGGAAAGGGGGGGGGACAGAGGAACTACGAGCAGTACTTC. Translation gives CSAGKGGGQRNYEQYF.